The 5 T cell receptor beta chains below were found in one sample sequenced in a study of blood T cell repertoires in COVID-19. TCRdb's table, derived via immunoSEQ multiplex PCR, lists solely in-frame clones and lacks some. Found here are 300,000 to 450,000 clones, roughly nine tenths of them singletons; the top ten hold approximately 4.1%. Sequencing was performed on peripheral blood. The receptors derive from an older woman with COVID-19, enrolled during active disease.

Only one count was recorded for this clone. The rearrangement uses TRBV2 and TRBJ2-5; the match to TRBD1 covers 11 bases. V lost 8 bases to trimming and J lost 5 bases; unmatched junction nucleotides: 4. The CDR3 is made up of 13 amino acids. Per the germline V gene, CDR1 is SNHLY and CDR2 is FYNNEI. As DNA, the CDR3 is TGTGCCAGCCTGGACAGGGGGCCTGAGACCCAGTACTTC. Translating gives CASLDRGPETQYF. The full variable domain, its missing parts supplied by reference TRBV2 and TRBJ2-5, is EPEVTQTPSHQVTQMGQEVILRCVPISNHLYFYWYRQILGQKVEFLVSFYNNEISEKSEIFDDQFSVERPDGSNFTLKIRSTKLEDSAMYFCASLDRGPETQYFGPGTRLLVL.

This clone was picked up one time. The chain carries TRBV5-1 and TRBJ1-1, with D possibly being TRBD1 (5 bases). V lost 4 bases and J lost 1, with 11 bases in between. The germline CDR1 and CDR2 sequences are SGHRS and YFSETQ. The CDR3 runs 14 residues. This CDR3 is CASSLDGQNTEAFF. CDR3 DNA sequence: TGCGCCAGCAGCCTCGACGGACAGAACACTGAAGCTTTCTTT.

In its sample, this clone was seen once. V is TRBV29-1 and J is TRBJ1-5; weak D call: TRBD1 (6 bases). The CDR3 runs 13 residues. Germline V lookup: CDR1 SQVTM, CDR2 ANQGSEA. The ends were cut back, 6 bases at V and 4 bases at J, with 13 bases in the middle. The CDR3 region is CSVLDSPNQPQHF. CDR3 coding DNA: TGCAGCGTCCTGGACAGCCCGAATCAGCCCCAGCATTTT. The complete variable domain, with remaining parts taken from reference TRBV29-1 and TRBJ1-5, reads SAVISQKPSRDICQRGTSLTIQCQVDSQVTMMFWYRQQPGQSLTLIATANQGSEATYESGFVIDKFPISRPNLTFSTLTVSNMSPEDSSIYLCSVLDSPNQPQHFGDGTRLSIL.

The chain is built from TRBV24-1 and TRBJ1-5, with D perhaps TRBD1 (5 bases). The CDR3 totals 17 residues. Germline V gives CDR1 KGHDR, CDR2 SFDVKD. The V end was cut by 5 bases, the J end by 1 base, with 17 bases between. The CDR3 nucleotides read TGTGCCACCAGTGTCCGGGACTTCAAGAGGAGCAATCAGCCCCAGCATTTT. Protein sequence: CATSVRDFKRSNQPQHF.

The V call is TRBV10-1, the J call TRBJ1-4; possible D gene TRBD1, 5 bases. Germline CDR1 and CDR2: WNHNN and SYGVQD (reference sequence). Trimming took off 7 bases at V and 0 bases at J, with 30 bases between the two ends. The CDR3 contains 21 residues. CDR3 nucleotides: TGCGCCAGCATAGGCGTCCTCGAGGCGCGGGGACCCTCCGCAACTAATGAAAAACTGTTTTTT. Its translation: CASIGVLEARGPSATNEKLFF.